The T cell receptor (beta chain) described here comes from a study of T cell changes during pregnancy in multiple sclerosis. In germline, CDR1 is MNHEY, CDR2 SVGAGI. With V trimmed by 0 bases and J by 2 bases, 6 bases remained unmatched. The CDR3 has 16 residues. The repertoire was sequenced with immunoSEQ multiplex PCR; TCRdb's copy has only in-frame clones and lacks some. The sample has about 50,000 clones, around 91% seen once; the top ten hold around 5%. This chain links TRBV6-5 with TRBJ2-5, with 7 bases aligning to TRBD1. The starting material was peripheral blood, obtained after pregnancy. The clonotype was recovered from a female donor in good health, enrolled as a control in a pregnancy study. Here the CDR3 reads CASSYSGTAGQETQYF. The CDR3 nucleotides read TGTGCCAGCAGTTACTCGGGGACAGCCGGACAAGAGACCCAGTACTTC.